Below are 21 T cell receptor beta chains sequenced from a single sample in a study of OX40 agonist ivuxolimab in advanced cancers. The method was immunoSEQ multiplex PCR; TCRdb's version includes in-frame clones alone and lacks a portion of them. In the table there are roughly 80,000 clones, 65% to 90% of which are singletons. Here the sequenced sample was CD4+ or CD8+ T cells sorted from blood, taken in a trial of the OX40 agonist ivuxolimab. The receptors shown here come from an adult with an advanced solid tumor such as melanoma, head and neck, liver or kidney cancer.

J is TRBJ1-6 and V is TRBV2, with a possible D match to TRBD1 (5 bases). Germline V gives CDR1 SNHLY, CDR2 FYNNEI. The CDR3 sequence is 14 residues long. V lost 7 bases and J 8 bases, leaving 15 bases between the germline ends. This CDR3 reads CASTRGARDSPLHF. CDR3 nucleotides: TGTGCCAGCACCCGAGGGGCCCGGGATTCACCCCTCCACTTT.

The CDR3, as DNA: TGCGCCAGCGCTCTTGGACAGGGAAGTTACACTGAAGCTTTCTTT. It codes for CASALGQGSYTEAFF. The rearrangement uses TRBV4-1 and TRBJ1-1, with TRBD1 matching 8 bases. Per the germline V gene, CDR1 is MGHRA and CDR2 is YSYEKL. V dropped 8 bases and J dropped 3; count of bases not matched to a gene: 11. This CDR3 contains 15 residues.

The V gene is TRBV10-1, the J gene TRBJ2-2; 9 positions match TRBD1. Unmatched junction bases numbered 6, after V lost 9 bases and J lost 4 bases. The CDR3 runs to 14 residues. Germline-derived CDR1 and CDR2 are WNHNN and SYGVQD (reference sequence). The CDR3: CARTGGRFTGELFF. CDR3 nucleotide sequence: TGCGCCAGGACAGGGGGTCGCTTCACCGGGGAGCTGTTTTTT.

The chain is built from TRBV27 and TRBJ2-5; the match to TRBD2 covers 11 bases. This CDR3 is built from 13 residues. Germline values: CDR1 MNHEY, CDR2 SMNVEV (reference sequence). The ends lost 5 bases at V and 7 bases at J; junction bases unmatched: 3. Written as DNA, the CDR3 is TGTGCCAGCAGTCCTAGCGGGGGGCGGACCCAGTACTTC. This sequence encodes CASSPSGGRTQYF.

V usage is TRBV6-5 and J usage is TRBJ1-5, with TRBD1 matching 8 bases. The CDR3 length is 14 residues. Germline V gene sequence: CDR1 MNHEY, CDR2 SVGAGI. Losses at the gene ends were 6 bases for V and 4 bases for J; bases not matched to a gene: 5. CDR3 sequence: CASRSGQGNQPQHF. The DNA for the CDR3 is TGTGCCAGCAGATCTGGACAGGGTAATCAGCCCCAGCATTTT.

The rearrangement uses TRBV12-5 and TRBJ2-7; D call uncertain. The CDR3 spans 14 residues. The germline gives CDR1 LGHNT, CDR2 FRNRAP. Trimming stripped 4 bases from V and 5 bases from J, with 15 bases between. CDR3 protein: CASGSRPLRDEQYF. The DNA for the CDR3 is TGTGCTAGTGGTTCCCGGCCCCTTAGAGACGAGCAGTACTTC.

J is TRBJ1-3 and V is TRBV5-6; 7 positions match TRBD1. CDR1 and CDR2 (germline): SGHDT, YYEEEE. The V gene end was trimmed by 7 bases and the J gene end by 4 bases; junction bases not matched to a gene: 5. The CDR3 runs 13 residues. CDR3 DNA: TGTGCCAGCCTGGGGACAGAAGGAAACACCATATATTTT. It codes for CASLGTEGNTIYF.

The gene calls are TRBV6-6 and TRBJ1-1; D may be TRBD1 (5 bases). The germline CDR1 and CDR2 sequences are MNHNY and SVGAGI (reference sequence). V was pared by 4 bases and J by 4 bases, with 7 bases between. CDR3 length equals 12 residues. CDR3 in DNA: TGTGCCAGCAGTTCAGGGAGCACTGAAGCTTTCTTT. This sequence encodes CASSSGSTEAFF.

This chain links TRBV7-2 with TRBJ2-7; 8 nucleotides match TRBD1. The CDR3 covers 15 residues. V lost 5 bases, J lost 0 bases, and 6 bases stayed unmatched. Germline V lookup: CDR1 SGHTA, CDR2 FQGNSA. CDR3 sequence reads: CASSTQTGVSYEQYF. In DNA, the CDR3 is TGTGCCAGCAGCACCCAGACAGGGGTCTCCTACGAGCAGTACTTC. Looking up the rest from reference TRBV7-2 and TRBJ2-7 gives the full variable domain: GAGVSQSPSNKVTEKGKDVELRCDPISGHTALYWYRQSLGQGLEFLIYFQGNSAPDKSGLPSDRFSAERTGGSVSTLTIQRTQQEDSAVYLCASSTQTGVSYEQYFGPGTRLTVT.

This clone turned up a few times. The chain combines TRBV2 with TRBJ1-2; TRBD1 matches at 10 bases. This CDR3 contains 13 residues. V lost 5 bases and J lost 7; bases outside the gene matches: 4. CDR1 is SNHLY, CDR2 FYNNEI, per germline. For the CDR3, the DNA is TGTGCCAGCAGTACGGACAGGGGGTCTGGCTACACCTTC. This translates into CASSTDRGSGYTF.

The gene calls are TRBV30 and TRBJ2-3; maybe TRBD2 (5 bases). Germline V CDR1 and CDR2: GTSNPN, SVGIG (reference sequence). The length of the CDR3 is 14 residues. The V gene lost 4 bases and the J gene lost 4 bases, with 15 bases spanning the gap. The CDR3 DNA sequence: TGTGCCTGGACGGCCGCTAGCCTAGCAGATACGCAGTATTTT. This encodes CAWTAASLADTQYF.

The chain carries TRBV10-1 and TRBJ1-1, with 7 bases aligning to TRBD1. Unmatched junction bases numbered 4, after V lost 1 base and J lost 8 bases. Looked up from germline, CDR1 is WNHNN and CDR2 is SYGVQD (reference sequence). CDR3 length: 13 amino acids. As DNA, the CDR3 is TGCGCCAGCAGTGAGTTTAAGGACAGGGAAGCTTTCTTT. Its protein product is CASSEFKDREAFF.

About this clone: This same CDR3 is encoded by further DNA sequences in the sample. The gene calls are TRBV6-5 and TRBJ1-6, with 9 nucleotides matching TRBD1. With V trimmed by 0 bases and J by 7 bases, 4 bases remained unmatched. This CDR3 spans 16 amino acids. Germline assignment: CDR1 MNHEY and CDR2 SVGAGI. CDR3 loop: CASSYSGTGKNSPLHF. The DNA of the CDR3 is TGTGCCAGCAGTTACTCAGGGACAGGGAAGAATTCACCCCTCCACTTT.

This clone was picked up one time. The chain couples TRBV29-1 to TRBJ2-3; D not certain. V lost 7 bases and J 3 bases, leaving 11 bases between the germline ends. Germline values: CDR1 SQVTM, CDR2 ANQGSEA. CDR3 length: 12 amino acids. In DNA, the CDR3 is TGCAGCGCCGAAGGACCTACAGATACGCAGTATTTT. Encoded protein: CSAEGPTDTQYF.

The gene calls are TRBV7-2 and TRBJ2-7; no reliable D call. The length of the CDR3 is 13 residues. Germline CDR1 SGHTA, CDR2 FQGNSA. V lost 5 bases and J 0 bases, leaving 8 bases between the germline ends. CDR3 amino acids: CASSPRVSYEQYF. CDR3 DNA: TGTGCCAGCAGCCCCAGAGTCTCCTACGAGCAGTACTTC.

The V call is TRBV5-8, the J call TRBJ2-3, with D possibly TRBD2 on 5 matching bases. The ends were cut back, 5 bases at V and 1 base at J, with 11 bases in the middle. CDR1 SGHTS and CDR2 YDEGEE come from the germline V gene. The CDR3 covers 14 residues. The DNA of the CDR3 is TGTGCCAGCAGTTTAGCGATCCGCACAGATACGCAGTATTTT. Translating it yields CASSLAIRTDTQYF. The full variable domain, with the rest looked up from reference TRBV5-8 and TRBJ2-3, is EAGVTQSPTHLIKTRGQQATLRCSPISGHTSVYWYQQALGLGLQFLLWYDEGEERNRGNFPPRFSGRQFPNYSSELNVNALELEDSALYLCASSLAIRTDTQYFGPGTRLTVL.

This clone was counted a few times. This chain links TRBV30 with TRBJ2-3, with D perhaps being TRBD1 or TRBD2 (5 bases each). V lost 1 base, J lost 8 bases, and 19 bases lay in between. The CDR3 consists of 15 residues. The germline V gene encodes CDR1 GTSNPN and CDR2 SVGIG (reference sequence). The CDR3 sequence is CAWSGGGTTRGTQYF. CDR3 in DNA: TGTGCCTGGAGTGGGGGTGGGACCACGAGAGGTACGCAGTATTTT.

The V and J genes are TRBV5-1 and TRBJ1-1; D might be TRBD1 (5 bases). The CDR3 has 12 residues. The V end was cut by 4 bases, the J end by 3 bases, with 7 bases between. Per germline, CDR1 SGHRS and CDR2 YFSETQ. CDR3 DNA: TGCGCCAGCAGCCGAGGGGACACTGAAGCTTTCTTT. The encoded protein is CASSRGDTEAFF.

The rearrangement links TRBV6-6 to TRBJ2-6; no definite D call. Per germline, CDR1 MNHNY and CDR2 SVGAGI (reference sequence). Trimming stripped 4 bases from V and 8 bases from J, with 0 bases between. There are 10 residues in the CDR3. The CDR3 region is CASSSNVLTF. Here the CDR3 DNA reads TGTGCCAGCAGTTCCAACGTCCTGACTTTC.

The chain employs TRBV6-1 and TRBJ2-5; D not resolved. V gave up 5 bases and J gave up 5 bases, with 6 bases separating them. CDR1 is MNHNS and CDR2 is SASEGT in the germline V gene. The CDR3 is made up of 11 amino acids. CDR3 protein: CASSPRETQYF. The CDR3 DNA sequence: TGTGCCAGCAGTCCCCGGGAGACCCAGTACTTC.

The table lists this clone with a few counts. The chain carries TRBV7-8 and TRBJ2-2; no clear D. The CDR3 runs to 15 residues. Germline-derived CDR1 and CDR2 are SGHVS and FQNEAQ. Trimming removed 7 bases at V and 8 bases at J, with 20 bases between. In nucleotides, the CDR3 is TGTGCCAGCAAGTCCTTTCGAACTGGGCCGGGGGAGCTGTTTTTT. This encodes CASKSFRTGPGELFF.